This T cell receptor (beta chain) was sequenced for a study of blood T cell repertoires in COVID-19. In the 2 weeks before study entry, exposed participants met a COVID-19 case, which was PCR-confirmed or clinician-diagnosed. Clones were sequenced by immunoSEQ multiplex PCR, and TCRdb holds only the in-frame ones, with some missing. The sample shows 150,000 or so clones, around 80% of them seen only once. The CDR3 covers 16 residues. Germline V gives CDR1 SNHLY, CDR2 FYNNEI. The V gene end was trimmed by 9 bases and the J gene end by 4 bases; junction bases not matched to a gene: 10. The rearrangement joins TRBV2 to TRBJ2-2, with 11 bases identical to TRBD2. The sequenced sample was PBMCs or T cells enriched from blood (not recorded which). The TCR originated in a man in his 70s who had been exposed to COVID-19. CDR3 sequence (DNA): TGTGCCAGTCGTGGTGGTAGCGGGGGGGTCACCGGGGAGCTGTTTTTT. Its translation is CASRGGSGGVTGELFF.